This T cell receptor beta chain was obtained from a study of CD4 and CD8 cells across lung adenocarcinoma regions. TCRdb reanalysed the PCR reads using MiXCR and keeps one entry per CDR3 protein. The sample has over 9,500 distinct CDR3 sequences, about 56% seen once. Localized lung adenocarcinoma, a non-small cell lung cancer, affected the donors. The germline gives CDR1 MNHNS, CDR2 SASEGT. CDR3 length: 13 residues. V gave up 6 bases and J gave up 4 bases, with 11 bases separating them. Sequencing was performed on CD8+ T cells from the margin of a lung tumor. This rearrangement joins TRBV6-1 to TRBJ2-3; a possible D gene is TRBD2 (5 bases). The TCR originated in a female donor with lung adenocarcinoma. The CD4 and CD8 labels of this study may be unreliable. The CDR3 sequence is CASRQARADTQYF. As DNA, the CDR3 is TGTGCCAGCAGGCAGGCGCGGGCAGATACGCAGTATTTT.